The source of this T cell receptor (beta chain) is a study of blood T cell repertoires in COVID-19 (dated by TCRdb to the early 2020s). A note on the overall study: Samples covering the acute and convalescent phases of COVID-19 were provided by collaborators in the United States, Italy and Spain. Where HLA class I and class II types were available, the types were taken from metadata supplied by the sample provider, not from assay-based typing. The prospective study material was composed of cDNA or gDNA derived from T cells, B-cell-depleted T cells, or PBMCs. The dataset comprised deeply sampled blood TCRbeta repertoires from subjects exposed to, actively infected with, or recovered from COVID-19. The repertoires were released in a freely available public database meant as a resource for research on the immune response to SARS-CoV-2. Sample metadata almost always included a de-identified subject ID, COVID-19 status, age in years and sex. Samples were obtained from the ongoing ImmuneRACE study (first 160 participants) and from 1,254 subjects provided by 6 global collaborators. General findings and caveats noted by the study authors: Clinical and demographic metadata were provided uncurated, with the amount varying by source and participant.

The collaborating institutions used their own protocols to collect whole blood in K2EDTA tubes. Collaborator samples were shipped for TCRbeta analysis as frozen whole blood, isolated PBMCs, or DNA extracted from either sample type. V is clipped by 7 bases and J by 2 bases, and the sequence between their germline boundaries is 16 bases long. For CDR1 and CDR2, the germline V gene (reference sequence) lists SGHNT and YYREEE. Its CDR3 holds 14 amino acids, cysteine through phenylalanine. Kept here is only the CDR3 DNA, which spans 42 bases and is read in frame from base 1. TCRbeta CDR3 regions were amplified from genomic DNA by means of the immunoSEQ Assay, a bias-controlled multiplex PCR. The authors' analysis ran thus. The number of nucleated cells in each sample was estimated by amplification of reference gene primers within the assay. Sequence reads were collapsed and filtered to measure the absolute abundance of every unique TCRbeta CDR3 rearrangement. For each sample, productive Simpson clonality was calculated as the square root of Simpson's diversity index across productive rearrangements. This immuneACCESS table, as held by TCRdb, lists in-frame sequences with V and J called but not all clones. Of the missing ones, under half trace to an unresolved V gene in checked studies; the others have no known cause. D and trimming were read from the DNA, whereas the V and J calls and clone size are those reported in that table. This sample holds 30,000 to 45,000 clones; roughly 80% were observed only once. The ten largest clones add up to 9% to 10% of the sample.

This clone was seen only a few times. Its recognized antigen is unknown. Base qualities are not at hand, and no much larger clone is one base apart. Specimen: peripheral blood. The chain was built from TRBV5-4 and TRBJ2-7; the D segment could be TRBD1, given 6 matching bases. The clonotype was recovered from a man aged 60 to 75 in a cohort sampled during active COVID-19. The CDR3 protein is CASGRDIETYEQYF. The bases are TGTGCCAGCGGACGGGACATCGAAACCTACGAGCAGTACTTC.